This T cell receptor (beta chain) is from a study of blood T cell repertoires in COVID-19. For the study at large: Donors in the United States, Italy and Spain gave samples during acute or convalescent COVID-19. The analysed material was cDNA or gDNA that came from T cells, B-cell-depleted T cells, or PBMCs.

The germline V gene encodes CDR1 SGHKS and CDR2 YYEKEE (reference sequence). This CDR3 is 16 amino acids long. J lost 2 bases, V lost 0 bases, and 6 bases had no gene match. Source study methods: Amplification of reference gene primers was used by the study to estimate nucleated cell counts. Using immunoSEQ multiplex PCR, the repertoire was profiled, and TCRdb retains in-frame clones only, with some absent. V, J and clone size were drawn from that table, and D and trimming were deduced from the DNA. The table includes 250,000 to 300,000 clones, 86% detected once. This rearrangement joins TRBV5-5 to TRBJ1-2; 8 positions agree with TRBD1. This receptor was obtained from a woman under 40 with active or convalescent COVID-19. The specimen sequenced was peripheral blood. The CDR3 bases are TGTGCCAGCAGCTTGGGGTTCGGGACAGGAAACTATGGCTACACCTTC. It translates to CASSLGFGTGNYGYTF. The entire variable domain, with the rest obtained from reference TRBV5-5 and TRBJ1-2, is as follows: DAGVTQSPTHLIKTRGQQVTLRCSPISGHKSVSWYQQVLGQGPQFIFQYYEKEERGRGNFPDRFSARQFPNYSSELNVNALLLGDSALYLCASSLGFGTGNYGYTFGSGTRLTVV.